These 18 T cell receptor beta chains came from one sample sequenced in a study of blood T cell repertoires in COVID-19. Method: immunoSEQ multiplex PCR; TCRdb's copy keeps in-frame clones and lacks some. This table holds roughly 55,000 clones, around three quarters found once. Material for sequencing was peripheral blood. The source of these receptors is a man between 60 and 70 years old with acute or convalescent COVID-19.

The CDR3 loop is CASSLGSPGQGAQAFF. The CDR3 bases are TGTGCCAGCAGCTTAGGGAGCCCGGGACAGGGGGCACAAGCTTTCTTT. The rearrangement links TRBV7-3 to TRBJ1-1; TRBD1 matches 12 bases. This CDR3 is 16 amino acids long. From germline, CDR1 is SGHTA and CDR2 FQGTGA. The V segment lost 2 bases and the J segment 9 bases; nucleotides outside the gene matches: 10.

This clone was counted a few times. Here the CDR3 reads CASSFPLAGGPTDTQYF. CDR3 nucleotides: TGCGCCAGCAGCTTTCCTCTAGCGGGGGGGCCGACAGATACGCAGTATTTT. The genes are TRBV5-1 and TRBJ2-3, with 12 bases fitting TRBD2. The CDR3 totals 17 residues. Germline CDR1 SGHRS, CDR2 YFSETQ. V gave up 2 bases and J gave up 3 bases; unmatched junction bases: 7.

This clone occurred once. The chain joins TRBV4-2 to TRBJ1-3; 7 positions agree with TRBD1. This CDR3 comprises 17 residues. Looked up from germline, CDR1 is LGHNA and CDR2 is YNFKEQ. The V segment lost 0 bases and the J segment 1 base; nucleotides outside the gene matches: 6. The CDR3 sequence: CASSQEPQGTSGNTIYF. CDR3 in DNA: TGTGCCAGCAGCCAAGAACCACAGGGGACGTCTGGAAACACCATATATTTT.

The gene calls are TRBV27 and TRBJ1-2, with 8 nucleotides matching TRBD1. The V gene end was trimmed by 5 bases and the J gene end by 8 bases; junction bases not matched to a gene: 4. Germline-derived CDR1 and CDR2 are MNHEY and SMNVEV (reference sequence). CDR3 length: 12 residues. CDR3 in amino acids: CASSTGGRGYTF. The CDR3 DNA follows: TGTGCCAGCAGTACAGGGGGTAGAGGCTACACCTTC.

The genes are TRBV9 and TRBJ1-2; D is uncertain. Trimming cost V 0 bases and J 4 bases, with 13 bases left between them. This CDR3 contains 15 residues. Germline V gene lookup returns CDR1 SGDLS and CDR2 YYNGEE. CDR3 in DNA: TGTGCCAGCAGCGTAGGGATCGGGGAATCCTATGGCTACACCTTC. Its protein product is CASSVGIGESYGYTF.

This clone was detected a few times. This chain joins TRBV27 and TRBJ1-6, with D possibly being TRBD1 (5 bases). Germline CDR1 reads MNHEY; CDR2 reads SMNVEV (reference sequence). The CDR3 sequence is 14 residues long. The ends were cut back, 5 bases at V and 7 bases at J, with 12 bases in the middle. CDR3 loop: CASSTKRQNSPLHF. The CDR3 DNA sequence: TGTGCCAGCAGTACTAAACGACAGAATTCACCCCTCCACTTT.

The chain combines TRBV19 with TRBJ1-5; 9 nucleotides align to TRBD1. The CDR3 spans 14 residues. The germline gives CDR1 LNHDA, CDR2 SQIVND (reference sequence). V shed 6 bases and J 5 bases; nucleotides not matched to a gene: 5. CDR3 DNA sequence: TGTGCCAGTAGAAAGGACAGGGGACATCAGCCCCAGCATTTT. Its translation is CASRKDRGHQPQHF.

This clone has a single count. The genes are TRBV5-4 and TRBJ2-3; D possibly corresponds to TRBD2 (7 bases). Trimming pared 1 base from V and 0 bases from J, leaving 15 bases between. From germline, CDR1 is SGHNT and CDR2 YYREEE (reference sequence). CDR3 length: 17 residues. The CDR3 DNA is TGTGCCAGCAGCTTGCGAGTAGGGGGGGGTAGCACAGATACGCAGTATTTT. This gives the protein CASSLRVGGGSTDTQYF.

This clone has more than one count but fewer than ten. The rearrangement uses TRBV7-9 and TRBJ1-4; 11 bases are a match to TRBD1. V shed 3 bases, J shed 8 bases, and the junction held 2 bases outside the gene matches. CDR1 SEHNR and CDR2 FQNEAQ come from the germline V gene (reference sequence). The CDR3 extends over 14 amino acids. The CDR3 sequence is CASSFGTGGEKLFF. Here the CDR3 DNA reads TGTGCCAGCAGCTTCGGGACAGGGGGGGAAAAACTGTTTTTT.

The chain has TRBV7-9 and TRBJ1-5, with D uncertain. CDR3 size: 13 residues. From germline, CDR1 is SEHNR and CDR2 FQNEAQ (reference sequence). V was cut by 2 bases and J by 3 bases, with 5 bases left in between. In DNA form, the CDR3 reads TGTGCCAGCAGCTTACAGGTCAATCAGCCCCAGCATTTT. Amino acids: CASSLQVNQPQHF.

The V and J genes are TRBV6-5 and TRBJ2-3; 12 nucleotides line up with TRBD2. This CDR3 is built from 15 residues. V shed 7 bases, J shed 1 base, and the junction held 3 bases outside the gene matches. The V gene's germline CDR1 is MNHEY and CDR2 SVGAGI. In nucleotides, the CDR3 is TGTGCCAGCAACCGACTAGCGGGGGGCACAGATACGCAGTATTTT. It translates to CASNRLAGGTDTQYF.

This sequence joins TRBV9 and TRBJ2-3, with D possibly TRBD2 on 5 matching bases. Germline loops: CDR1 SGDLS, CDR2 YYNGEE. This CDR3 region has 15 residues. V lost 2 bases, J lost 4 bases, and 14 bases lay in between. Written as DNA, the CDR3 is TGTGCCAGCAGCGTCCGGGATTCGGGCGCAGATACGCAGTATTTT. This gives the protein CASSVRDSGADTQYF.

The rearrangement uses TRBV2 and TRBJ1-2, with D possibly being TRBD1 (6 bases). The CDR3 sequence is 14 residues long. Germline V gene sequence: CDR1 SNHLY, CDR2 FYNNEI. Between the trimmed V and J ends, which lost 4 bases and 4 bases, there was a span of 13 bases. The CDR3: CASSVSGEGYGYTF. In DNA, the CDR3 is TGTGCCAGCAGTGTATCAGGGGAGGGCTATGGCTACACCTTC.

This chain joins TRBV11-2 and TRBJ1-2; no reliable D call. This CDR3 region has 13 residues. The germline gives CDR1 SGHAT, CDR2 FQNNGV. The germline V and J ends were trimmed by 1 base and 7 bases, with 10 bases remaining between them. CDR3 DNA: TGTGCCAGCAGCTTAGTACGGTCGAGTGGCTACACCTTC. As protein: CASSLVRSSGYTF.

The V call is TRBV21-1, the J call TRBJ1-1; the D call in the table, TRBD1, was not verified against the DNA. TRBV21-1 is labeled a pseudogene. The CDR3 runs to 15 residues. CDR3 DNA: TGTGCCAGCAGCGCTCACCGGGACAGGGACACTGAAGCTTTCTTT. This gives the protein CASSAHRDRDTEAFF.

This clone was found once. The chain combines TRBV7-2 with TRBJ1-1, with D tentatively TRBD1 (5 bases). V dropped 1 base and J dropped 5 bases, with 8 bases sitting between them. CDR1 and CDR2 from the germline V gene are SGHTA and FQGNSA. This CDR3 region has 13 residues. In nucleotides, the CDR3 is TGTGCCAGCAGCTTAGAGGAGGGGACTGAAGCTTTCTTT. Its protein product is CASSLEEGTEAFF.

V and J are TRBV7-8 and TRBJ1-5; possible D gene TRBD1, 5 bases. V was shortened by 5 bases and J by 4 bases, with 12 bases between the two germline ends. The CDR3 contains 14 residues. CDR1 is SGHVS and CDR2 is FQNEAQ in the germline V gene. The CDR3 spells CASSPIGGNQPQHF. DNA for the CDR3: TGTGCCAGCAGCCCAATCGGGGGAAATCAGCCCCAGCATTTT.

The chain recombines TRBV10-3 with TRBJ2-2; TRBD1 agrees at 7 bases. CDR3 length: 16 amino acids. Unmatched junction bases numbered 5, after V lost 3 bases and J lost 1 base. CDR1 and CDR2 (germline): ENHRY, SYGVKD. CDR3 sequence (DNA): TGTGCCATCAGTGAATCGACAGGGAAGAACACCGGGGAGCTGTTTTTT. Amino acids: CAISESTGKNTGELFF.